This is a list of T cell receptor beta chains from one sample in a study of early T cells in non-severe SARS-CoV-2 infection. One entry per CDR3 protein results from TCRdb running MiXCR on the 5' RACE reads. The sample contains more than 60,000 distinct CDR3 sequences, approximately 13% of which appear only once. Here the sequenced sample was whole blood, taken at baseline. The receptors were sampled from an adult who was a healthcare worker with PCR-confirmed SARS-CoV-2 infection or an uninfected control (not recorded which). Each CDR3 is given with its conserved first and last residue. A D gene is named only where the DNA matches it firmly. The size entry is marked missing in some rows and otherwise reads once, few, many or a size class.

j_call v_call d_call clone_size cdr3_nt cdr3_aa
TRBJ1-6 TRBV28 . many TGTGCCAGCAGCTTGCGTCGAGGGGCAGTTTCACCCCTCCACTTT CASSLRRGAVSPLHF
TRBJ1-2 TRBV28 . many TGTGCCAGCAGTTTGGGTGGGGCAGAAAGATTCCATGGCTACACCTTC CASSLGGAERFHGYTF
TRBJ2-1 TRBV7-2 TRBD2 many TGTGCCAGCAGACTAGCGGGGGGAATGAATGAGCAGTTCTTC CASRLAGGMNEQFF
TRBJ2-1 TRBV6-2/TRBV6-3 TRBD2 few TGTGCCAGCAGTGTCCGGGGGGAGATGCAGTTCTTC CASSVRGEMQFF
TRBJ2-7 TRBV6-6 . . TGTGCCAGCAGTTCTACAGGAATTACCTACGAGCAGTACTTC CASSSTGITYEQYF
TRBJ2-2 TRBV7-9 . . TGTGCCAGCAGCCGTCGTGGGGGACCCAACACCGGGGAGCTGTTTTTT CASSRRGGPNTGELFF
TRBJ2-6 TRBV9 . few TGTGCCAGCAGCGTAGCGGGCTCTGGGGCCAACGTCCTGACTTTC CASSVAGSGANVLTF
TRBJ1-5 TRBV7-2 . many TGTGCCAGCAGCTTAGTTAGGTCTCAGCCCCAGCATTTT CASSLVRSQPQHF
TRBJ2-2 TRBV4-1 . many TGCGCCAGCAGCCAAGATATAGAGGAGTCGACGGGCACCGGGGAGCTGTTTTTT CASSQDIEESTGTGELFF
TRBJ2-1 TRBV5-1 TRBD2 many TGCGCCAGCAGTAGCGGGGGGGCTTCGTTCCACAATGAGCAGTTCTTC CASSSGGASFHNEQFF
TRBJ2-5 TRBV20-1 . few TGCAGTGCTAGAGATTCCGGGGACTCCGAGACCCAGTACTTC CSARDSGDSETQYF
TRBJ1-6 TRBV7-8 . few TGTGCCAGCAGCTTAGCCACCGGGACGGGTAATTCACCCCTCCACTTT CASSLATGTGNSPLHF
TRBJ2-1 TRBV28 . few TGTGCCACATCCCCAGAGGGGAGGAACAATGAGCAGTTCTTC CATSPEGRNNEQFF
TRBJ2-3 TRBV19 . . TGTGCCAGTAGGCTCAGTGGGGATACGCAGTATTTT CASRLSGDTQYF
TRBJ2-5 TRBV2 . few TGTGCCAGCAGTAGGACCCAAGAGACCCAGTACTTC CASSRTQETQYF
TRBJ1-2 TRBV6-2/TRBV6-3 . . TGTGCCAGCCGCCAAATACAGGGAGGCGCCTATGGCTACACCTTC CASRQIQGGAYGYTF
TRBJ2-7 TRBV5-5 . many TGTGCCAGCAGCTTGGGGCCAACCAGCTCCTACGAGCAGTACTTC CASSLGPTSSYEQYF
TRBJ2-3 TRBV2 . . TGTGCCAGCAGTGTGCTAGCGATTAGCACAGATACGCAGTATTTT CASSVLAISTDTQYF
TRBJ1-5 TRBV2 . many TGTGCCAGCAGCGCCCCTGGGACAACCGTTCAGCCCCAGCATTTT CASSAPGTTVQPQHF
TRBJ2-7 TRBV28 . many TGTGCCAGCTCCGACAGCCCCGGGGGCGAGCAGTACTTC CASSDSPGGEQYF
TRBJ2-3 TRBV6-1 . few TGTGCCAGCAATGTCCGGGGGACCGCTACTAGCACAGATACGCAGTATTTT CASNVRGTATSTDTQYF
TRBJ2-7 TRBV7-9 . few TGTGCCAGCAGCTTAGCAGGTCGAGGCGAGCAGTACTTC CASSLAGRGEQYF
TRBJ2-3 TRBV11-1 . few TGTGCCAGCAGCTTGTCCCCCGGGGCAGATACGCAGTATTTT CASSLSPGADTQYF
TRBJ1-5 TRBV10-2 . few TGCGCCAGCAGTGAGTCAGGGGTAGGACTCAGTCAGCCCCAGCATTTT CASSESGVGLSQPQHF